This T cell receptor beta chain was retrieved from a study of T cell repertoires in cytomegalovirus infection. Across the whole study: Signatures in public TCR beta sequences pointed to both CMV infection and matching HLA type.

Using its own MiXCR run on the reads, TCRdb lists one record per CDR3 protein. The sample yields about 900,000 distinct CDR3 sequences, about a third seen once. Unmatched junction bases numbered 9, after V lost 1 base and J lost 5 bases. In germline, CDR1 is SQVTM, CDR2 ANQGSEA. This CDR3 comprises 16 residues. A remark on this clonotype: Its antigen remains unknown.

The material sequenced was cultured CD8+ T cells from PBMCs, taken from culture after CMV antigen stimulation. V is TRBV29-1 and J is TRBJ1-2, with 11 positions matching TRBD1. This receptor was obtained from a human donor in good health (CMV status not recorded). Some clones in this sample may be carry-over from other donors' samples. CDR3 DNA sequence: TGCAGCGTTGAAGGGACGTGGGACAGGGGGAGATATGGCTACACCTTC. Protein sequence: CSVEGTWDRGRYGYTF. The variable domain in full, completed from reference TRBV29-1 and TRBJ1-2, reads SAVISQKPSRDICQRGTSLTIQCQVDSQVTMMFWYRQQPGQSLTLIATANQGSEATYESGFVIDKFPISRPNLTFSTLTVSNMSPEDSSIYLCSVEGTWDRGRYGYTFGSGTRLTVV.